The 17 T cell receptor beta chains listed next were all sequenced from one sample in a study of blood T cells in healthy people across ages. With a J-beta primer mix and a sample-barcoded 5' primer, a second PCR ran about 7 to 11 cycles. From the 5' RACE reads, TCRdb called clonotypes with MiXCR, one entry per CDR3 protein. The sample lists around 990,000 distinct CDR3 sequences; 35% to 40% were seen once. The sequenced sample consisted of blood. The receptors here all came from a man between 18 and 35 years old in good health.

The chain has TRBV7-2 and TRBJ2-3; TRBD1 agrees at 8 bases. Germline CDR1 SGHTA, CDR2 FQGNSA. This CDR3 spans 15 amino acids. J was trimmed by 5 bases and V by 6 bases; bases with no gene match: 10. The CDR3 nucleotides read TGTGCCAGCAGACCTCAGGGGGCAAGGGGAGATACGCAGTATTTT. Its protein is CASRPQGARGDTQYF.

This clonotype was detected only a few times. The CDR3 loop reads CASSQLIAGLGGNSAEAFF. The CDR3 nucleotides are TGTGCCAGCAGCCAACTGATTGCAGGTCTTGGGGGTAATTCGGCTGAAGCTTTCTTT. The chain has TRBV3-1 and TRBJ1-1; possibly TRBD1 for D (5 bases). This CDR3 region has 19 residues. The V end lost 2 bases, the J end lost 6 bases, and 28 bases lay between the germline ends. Germline CDR1 is LGHDT and CDR2 is YNNKEL (reference sequence).

V is TRBV20-1 and J is TRBJ2-5; tentative D call: TRBD2 (6 bases). V lost 2 bases and J 11 bases, leaving 9 bases between the germline ends. Germline lookup yields CDR1 DFQATT and CDR2 SNEGSKA (reference sequence). The CDR3 has 10 amino acids. Here the CDR3 reads CSARSGEQYF. The CDR3 coding sequence is TGCAGTGCTAGATCGGGAGAGCAGTACTTC.

V usage is TRBV20-1 and J usage is TRBJ2-7, with D hard to call. V was clipped by 6 bases and J by 4 bases, with 19 bases between them. Germline-derived CDR1 and CDR2 are DFQATT and SNEGSKA (reference sequence). This CDR3 is built from 14 residues. CDR3 sequence reads: CSAQATDVWYEQYF. The DNA of the CDR3 is TGCAGTGCCCAGGCGACTGATGTCTGGTACGAGCAGTACTTC.

This clonotype was seen ten or more times. The CDR3 loop reads CASSNTIEDEQYF. CDR3 sequence (DNA): TGTGCCAGCAGCAACACAATCGAAGACGAGCAGTACTTC. The chain combines TRBV6-5 with TRBJ2-7; D unclear. This CDR3 has 13 residues. Trimming shortened V by 6 bases and J by 5 bases, and 14 bases separated the two germline ends. The V gene's germline CDR1 is MNHEY and CDR2 SVGAGI.

This clonotype was detected only a few times. The CDR3 DNA reads TGCAGTGCTAGAGGGGGCGCTCGGGATCAGCCCCAGCATTTT. This encodes CSARGGARDQPQHF. The V call is TRBV20-1, the J call TRBJ1-5, with D possibly being TRBD1 (5 bases). CDR3 size: 14 residues. Trimming cost V 1 base and J 5 bases, with 12 bases left between them. The germline CDR1 and CDR2 sequences are DFQATT and SNEGSKA (reference sequence).

This chain connects TRBV12-3 or TRBV12-4 to TRBJ1-2, with D unclear. The V end lost 4 bases, the J end lost 0 bases, and 6 bases lay between the germline ends. The CDR3 extends over 13 amino acids. This CDR3 reads CASSSAPNYGYTF. The CDR3 nucleotides are TGTGCCAGCAGTTCCGCACCTAACTATGGCTACACCTTC.

This clonotype was recorded a few times. The chain links TRBV2 to TRBJ2-3; D is possibly TRBD2 (6 bases). CDR1 and CDR2 from the germline V gene are SNHLY and FYNNEI. This CDR3 contains 14 residues. V dropped 6 bases and J dropped 4 bases, with 14 bases sitting between them. The CDR3 region has the DNA TGTGCCAGCAGGGCTCTGATAGCGGCAGATACGCAGTATTTT. Translating it yields CASRALIAADTQYF.

The CDR3 nucleotides read TGTGCCAGCAGCCGACCGGTTGGGAGGGGGCACACTGAAGCTTTCTTT. It yields the protein CASSRPVGRGHTEAFF. The chain joins TRBV6-5 to TRBJ1-1, with 7 bases aligning to TRBD1. CDR3 length: 16 residues. Germline loops: CDR1 MNHEY, CDR2 SVGAGI. After removal of 6 bases from V and 3 bases from J, the junction contained 13 bases not matched to a gene.

This clonotype was seen just once. The genes are TRBV15 and TRBJ2-5, with 7 bases matching TRBD1. CDR3 length: 13 residues. Unmatched junction bases numbered 5, after V lost 1 base and J lost 9 bases. In germline, CDR1 is LNHNV, CDR2 YYDKDF (reference sequence). CDR3 protein: CATSRANRGPQYF. The CDR3 nucleotides read TGTGCCACCAGCAGAGCAAACAGGGGCCCCCAGTACTTC.

The V gene is TRBV4-1, the J gene TRBJ2-1, with a tentative D call TRBD2 (6 bases). The CDR3 sequence is 16 residues long. The germline V gene encodes CDR1 MGHRA and CDR2 YSYEKL. Trimming took off 0 bases at V and 8 bases at J, with 17 bases between the two ends. The CDR3 sequence is CASSQDSASAGDEQFF. The CDR3 DNA is TGCGCCAGCAGCCAAGACTCGGCTAGCGCAGGCGATGAGCAGTTCTTC.

The chain combines TRBV27 with TRBJ1-4; unclear D gene. This CDR3 is built from 14 residues. Trimming cost V 2 bases and J 5 bases, with 9 bases left between them. Germline values: CDR1 MNHEY, CDR2 SMNVEV (reference sequence). This CDR3 is CASSLLDGNEKLFF. DNA for the CDR3: TGTGCCAGCAGTTTACTGGACGGGAATGAAAAACTGTTTTTT.

This chain connects TRBV5-5 to TRBJ1-1; 9 bases are a match to TRBD1. Trimming at V came to 0 bases and at J to 6 bases, leaving 12 bases not matched to a gene. This CDR3 spans 17 amino acids. From germline, CDR1 is SGHKS and CDR2 YYEKEE (reference sequence). DNA of the CDR3: TGTGCCAGCAGCTTGGAGTTGTTAGGGACAGGGAGTTCTGAAGCTTTCTTT. Translated: CASSLELLGTGSSEAFF.

This rearrangement joins TRBV12-3 or TRBV12-4 to TRBJ1-1; a possible D gene is TRBD1 (5 bases). Trimming left V 6 bases short and J 11 bases short, with 19 bases between. The CDR3 spans 13 residues. The CDR3 sequence is CASSQLSTGRAFF. The CDR3 DNA follows: TGTGCCAGCAGCCAGCTTTCTACAGGACGGGCTTTCTTT.

The table lists this clonotype with a few counts. DNA of the CDR3: TGTGCCAGCAGCCCCCTCCCAGGGAATTCAGATACGCAGTATTTT. It specifies CASSPLPGNSDTQYF. The rearrangement uses TRBV4-2 and TRBJ2-3, with D perhaps TRBD1 (5 bases). V was pared by 4 bases and J by 4 bases, with 15 bases between. The CDR3 sequence is 15 residues long. In germline, CDR1 is LGHNA, CDR2 YNFKEQ.

The chain links TRBV5-1 to TRBJ1-2; 8 nucleotides line up with TRBD1. CDR3 length: 14 amino acids. Germline lookup yields CDR1 SGHRS and CDR2 YFSETQ. V trimming: 2 bases; J trimming: 8 bases; junction bases outside the gene matches: 8. CDR3 sequence: CASSFGVTGDGYTF. The CDR3 DNA is TGCGCCAGCAGCTTTGGGGTGACAGGGGACGGCTACACCTTC.

This clonotype showed up many times. The chain couples TRBV25-1 to TRBJ2-1; a possible D gene is TRBD1 (6 bases). CDR1 and CDR2 from the germline V gene are MGHDK and SYGVNS. This CDR3 has 13 residues. Trimming stripped 1 base from V and 5 bases from J, with 6 bases between. The CDR3: CASSESGDNEQFF. CDR3 coding DNA: TGTGCCAGCAGTGAATCAGGGGACAATGAGCAGTTCTTC. Using reference TRBV25-1 and TRBJ2-1 for the parts outside the CDR3, the full variable domain is EADIYQTPRYLVIGTGKKITLECSQTMGHDKMYWYQQDPGMELHLIHYSYGVNSTEKGDLSSESTVSRIRTEHFPLTLESARPSHTSQYLCASSESGDNEQFFGPGTRLTVL.